This T cell receptor beta chain was sequenced for a study of T cells in Graves' hyperthyroidism and ophthalmopathy. Researchers took RNA transcripts and amplified the TCR beta CDR3 regions from them. The HTBI primer set served for first-round RT-PCR of the TCR CDR3. TCRdb re-analysed the multiplex PCR reads in MiXCR, keeping a single row per CDR3 protein. The data contain around 690,000 distinct CDR3 sequences, around 15% of them seen just once; the ten biggest clones take up roughly 16%. CDR1 and CDR2 (germline): MNHEY, SVGEGT. The length of the CDR3 is 16 residues. V was clipped by 0 bases and J by 0 bases, with 11 bases between them. An absence of ophthalmopathy progression within 18 months meant stable Graves' hyperthyroidism. Hyperthyroidism in the patients, aged 18 to 65, was newly diagnosed and under 2 months in duration. Uncontrolled infection, other autoimmune disease, pregnancy and lactation each barred patients from inclusion.

The chain employs TRBV6-2 or TRBV6-3 and TRBJ1-2; a possible D gene is TRBD1 (5 bases). This TCR derives from a man aged 50 to 60 with Graves' hyperthyroidism. Sequencing used blood. The CDR3 loop reads CASSYSRQSPNYGYTF. As DNA, the CDR3 is TGTGCCAGCAGTTACTCGAGACAGAGCCCTAACTATGGCTACACCTTC.